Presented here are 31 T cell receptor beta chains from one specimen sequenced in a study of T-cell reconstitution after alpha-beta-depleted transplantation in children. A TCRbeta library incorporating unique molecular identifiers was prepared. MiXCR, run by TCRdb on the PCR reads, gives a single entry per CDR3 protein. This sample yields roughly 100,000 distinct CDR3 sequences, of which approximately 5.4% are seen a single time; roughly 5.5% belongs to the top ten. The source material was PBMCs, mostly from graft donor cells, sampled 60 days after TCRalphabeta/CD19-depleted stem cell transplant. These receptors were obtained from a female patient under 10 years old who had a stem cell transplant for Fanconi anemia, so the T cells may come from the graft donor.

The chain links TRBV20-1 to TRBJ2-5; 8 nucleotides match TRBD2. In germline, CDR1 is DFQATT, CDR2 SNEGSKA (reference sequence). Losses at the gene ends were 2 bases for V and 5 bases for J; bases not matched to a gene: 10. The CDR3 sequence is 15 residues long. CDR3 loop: CSARNGRAGLETQYF. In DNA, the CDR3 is TGCAGTGCTAGAAACGGGAGGGCCGGGCTGGAGACCCAGTACTTC.

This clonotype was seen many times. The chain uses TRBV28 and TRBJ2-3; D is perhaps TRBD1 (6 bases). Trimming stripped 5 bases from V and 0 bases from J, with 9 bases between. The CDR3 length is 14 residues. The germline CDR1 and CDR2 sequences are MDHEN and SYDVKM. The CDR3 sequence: CASSGDTSTDTQYF. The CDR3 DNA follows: TGTGCCAGCAGTGGGGACACAAGCACAGATACGCAGTATTTT. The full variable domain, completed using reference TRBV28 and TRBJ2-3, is DVKVTQSSRYLVKRTGEKVFLECVQDMDHENMFWYRQDPGLGLRLIYFSYDVKMKEKGDIPEGYSVSREKKERFSLILESASTNQTSMYLCASSGDTSTDTQYFGPGTRLTVL.

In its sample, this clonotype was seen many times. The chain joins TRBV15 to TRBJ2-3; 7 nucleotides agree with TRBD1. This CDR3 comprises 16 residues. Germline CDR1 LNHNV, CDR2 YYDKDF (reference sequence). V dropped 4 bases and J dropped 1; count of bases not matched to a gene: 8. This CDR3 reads CATSKERGPGTDTQYF. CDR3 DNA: TGTGCCACCAGCAAAGAAAGGGGGCCGGGCACAGATACGCAGTATTTT. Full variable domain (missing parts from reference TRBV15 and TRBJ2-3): DAMVIQNPRYQVTQFGKPVTLSCSQTLNHNVMYWYQQKSSQAPKLLFHYYDKDFNNEADTPDNFQSRRPNTSFCFLDIRSPGLGDTAMYLCATSKERGPGTDTQYFGPGTRLTVL.

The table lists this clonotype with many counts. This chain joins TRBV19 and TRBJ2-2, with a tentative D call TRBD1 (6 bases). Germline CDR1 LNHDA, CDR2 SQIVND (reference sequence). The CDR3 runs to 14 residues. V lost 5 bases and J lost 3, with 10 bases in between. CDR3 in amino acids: CASSGQTYTGELFF. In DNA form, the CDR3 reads TGTGCCAGTAGTGGACAGACTTACACCGGGGAGCTGTTTTTT.

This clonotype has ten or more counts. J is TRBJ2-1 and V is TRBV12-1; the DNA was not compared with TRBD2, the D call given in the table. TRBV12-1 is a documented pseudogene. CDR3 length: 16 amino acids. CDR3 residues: CASSFAGALVYNEQFF. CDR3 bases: TGTGCCAGCAGCTTTGCGGGGGCCCTAGTCTACAATGAGCAGTTCTTC.

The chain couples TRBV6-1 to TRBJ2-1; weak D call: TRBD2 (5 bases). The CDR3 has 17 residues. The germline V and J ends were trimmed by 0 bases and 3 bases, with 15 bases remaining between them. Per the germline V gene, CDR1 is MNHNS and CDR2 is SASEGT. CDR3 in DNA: TGTGCCAGCAGTGAAGCCCCCCATCTACGGGGCTACAATGAGCAGTTCTTC. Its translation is CASSEAPHLRGYNEQFF.

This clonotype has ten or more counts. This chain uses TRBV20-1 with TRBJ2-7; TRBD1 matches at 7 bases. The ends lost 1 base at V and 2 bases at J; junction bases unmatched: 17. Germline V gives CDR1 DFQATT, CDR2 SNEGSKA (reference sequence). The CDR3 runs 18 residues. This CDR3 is CSARASHRTQGSPYEQYF. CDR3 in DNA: TGCAGTGCTAGAGCCTCCCACAGGACACAGGGGTCCCCCTACGAGCAGTACTTC.

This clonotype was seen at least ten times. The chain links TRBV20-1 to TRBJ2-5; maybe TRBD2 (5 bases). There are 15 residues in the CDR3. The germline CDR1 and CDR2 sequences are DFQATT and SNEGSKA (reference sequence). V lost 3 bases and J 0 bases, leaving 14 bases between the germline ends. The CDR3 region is CSARKDYRHQETQYF. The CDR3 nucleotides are TGCAGTGCTAGGAAAGACTACCGACACCAAGAGACCCAGTACTTC.

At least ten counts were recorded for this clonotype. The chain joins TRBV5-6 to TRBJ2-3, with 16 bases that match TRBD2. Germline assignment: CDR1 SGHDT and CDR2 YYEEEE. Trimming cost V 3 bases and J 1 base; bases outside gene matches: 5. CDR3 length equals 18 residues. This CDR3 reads CASSSIGTSGGGTDTQYF. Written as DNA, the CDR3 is TGTGCCAGCAGCTCAATCGGGACTAGCGGGGGGGGCACAGATACGCAGTATTTT.

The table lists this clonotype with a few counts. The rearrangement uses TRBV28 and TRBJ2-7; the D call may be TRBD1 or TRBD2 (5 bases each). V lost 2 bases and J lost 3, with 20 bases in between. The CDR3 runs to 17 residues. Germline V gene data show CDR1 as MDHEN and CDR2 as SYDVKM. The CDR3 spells CASSLKLYRDGNYEQYF. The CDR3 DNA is TGTGCCAGCAGTTTAAAATTATACCGGGACGGTAACTACGAGCAGTACTTC.

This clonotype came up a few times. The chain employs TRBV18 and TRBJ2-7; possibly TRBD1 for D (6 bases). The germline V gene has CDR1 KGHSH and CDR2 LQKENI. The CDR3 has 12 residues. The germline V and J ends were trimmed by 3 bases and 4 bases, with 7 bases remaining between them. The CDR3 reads CASSPTGYEQYF. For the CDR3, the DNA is TGTGCCAGCTCACCGACAGGATACGAGCAGTACTTC. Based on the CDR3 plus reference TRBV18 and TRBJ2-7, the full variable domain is NAGVMQNPRHLVRRRGQEARLRCSPMKGHSHVYWYRQLPEEGLKFMVYLQKENIIDESGMPKERFSAEFPKEGPSILRIQQVVRGDSAAYFCASSPTGYEQYFGPGTRLTVT.

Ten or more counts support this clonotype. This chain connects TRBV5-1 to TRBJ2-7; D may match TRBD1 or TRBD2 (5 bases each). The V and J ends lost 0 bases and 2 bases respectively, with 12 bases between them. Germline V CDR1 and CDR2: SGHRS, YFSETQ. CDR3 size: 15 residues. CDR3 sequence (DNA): TGCGCCAGCAGCTTGGAGGGATGGGGGACCTACGAGCAGTACTTC. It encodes CASSLEGWGTYEQYF.

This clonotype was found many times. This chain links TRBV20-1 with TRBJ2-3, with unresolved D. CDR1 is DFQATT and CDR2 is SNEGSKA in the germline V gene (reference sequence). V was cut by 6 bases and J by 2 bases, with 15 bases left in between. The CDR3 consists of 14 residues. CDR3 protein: CSARAVPPTDTQYF. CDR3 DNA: TGCAGTGCCCGGGCCGTCCCCCCCACAGATACGCAGTATTTT.

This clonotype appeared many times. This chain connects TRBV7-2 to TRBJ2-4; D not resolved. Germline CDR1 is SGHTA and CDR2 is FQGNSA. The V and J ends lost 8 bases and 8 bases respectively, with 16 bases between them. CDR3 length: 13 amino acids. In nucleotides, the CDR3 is TGTGCCAGCGCCGTTGACTTAGGGTACATTCAGTACTTC. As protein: CASAVDLGYIQYF. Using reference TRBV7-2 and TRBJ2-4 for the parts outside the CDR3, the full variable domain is GAGVSQSPSNKVTEKGKDVELRCDPISGHTALYWYRQSLGQGLEFLIYFQGNSAPDKSGLPSDRFSAERTGGSVSTLTIQRTQQEDSAVYLCASAVDLGYIQYFGAGTRLSVL.

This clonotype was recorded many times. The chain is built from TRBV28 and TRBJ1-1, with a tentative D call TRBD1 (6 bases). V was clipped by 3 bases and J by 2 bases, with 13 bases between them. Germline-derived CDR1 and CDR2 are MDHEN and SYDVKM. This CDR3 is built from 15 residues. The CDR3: CASSLARGINTEAFF. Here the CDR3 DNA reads TGTGCCAGCAGTTTGGCCAGGGGAATTAACACTGAAGCTTTCTTT.

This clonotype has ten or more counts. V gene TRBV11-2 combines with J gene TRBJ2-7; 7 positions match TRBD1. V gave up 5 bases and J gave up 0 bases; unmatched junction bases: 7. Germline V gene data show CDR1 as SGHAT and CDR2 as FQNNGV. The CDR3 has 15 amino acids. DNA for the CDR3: TGTGCCAGCAGCGCCCAGACAGGGATCTCCTACGAGCAGTACTTC. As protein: CASSAQTGISYEQYF.

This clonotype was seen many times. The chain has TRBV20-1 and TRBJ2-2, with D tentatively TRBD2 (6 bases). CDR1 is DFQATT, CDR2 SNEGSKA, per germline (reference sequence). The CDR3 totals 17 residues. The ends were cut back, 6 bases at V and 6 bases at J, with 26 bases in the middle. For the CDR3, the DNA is TGCAGTGCCGGAAGACCGATTCGGGGGAGCACCGCCGGGGAGCTGTTTTTT. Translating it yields CSAGRPIRGSTAGELFF.

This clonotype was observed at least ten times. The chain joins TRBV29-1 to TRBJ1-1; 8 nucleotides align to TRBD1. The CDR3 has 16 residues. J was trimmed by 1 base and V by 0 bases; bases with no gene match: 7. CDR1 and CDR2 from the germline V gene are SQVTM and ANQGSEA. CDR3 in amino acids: CSVEDLTGDGNTEAFF. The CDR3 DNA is TGCAGCGTTGAAGATCTGACAGGGGATGGGAACACTGAAGCTTTCTTT.

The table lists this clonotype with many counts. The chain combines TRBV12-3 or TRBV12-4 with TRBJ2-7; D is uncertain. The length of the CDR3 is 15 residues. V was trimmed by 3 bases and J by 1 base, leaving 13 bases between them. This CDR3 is CASSFVADESYEQYF. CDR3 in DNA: TGTGCCAGCAGTTTCGTGGCAGACGAATCCTACGAGCAGTACTTC.

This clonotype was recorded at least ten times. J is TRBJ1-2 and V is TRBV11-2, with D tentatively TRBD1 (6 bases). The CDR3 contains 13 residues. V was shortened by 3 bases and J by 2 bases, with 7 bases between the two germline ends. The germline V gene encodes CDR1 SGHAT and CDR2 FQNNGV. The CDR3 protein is CASSFGQNYGYTF. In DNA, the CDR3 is TGTGCCAGCAGCTTTGGACAGAACTATGGCTACACCTTC.

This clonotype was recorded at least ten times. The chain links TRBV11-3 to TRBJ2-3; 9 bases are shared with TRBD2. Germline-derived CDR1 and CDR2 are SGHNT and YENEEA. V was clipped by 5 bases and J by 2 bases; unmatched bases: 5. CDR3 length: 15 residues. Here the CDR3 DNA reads TGTGCCAGCAGCCCCGGGACTAGCAACACAGATACGCAGTATTTT. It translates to CASSPGTSNTDTQYF.

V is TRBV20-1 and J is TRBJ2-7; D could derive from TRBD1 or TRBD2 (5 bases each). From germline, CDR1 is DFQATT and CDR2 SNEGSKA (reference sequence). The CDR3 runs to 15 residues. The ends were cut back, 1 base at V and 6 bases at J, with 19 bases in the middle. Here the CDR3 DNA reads TGCAGTGCTAGAGCTCTCCGGGACCCGGCGGGCGAGCAGTACTTC. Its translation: CSARALRDPAGEQYF.

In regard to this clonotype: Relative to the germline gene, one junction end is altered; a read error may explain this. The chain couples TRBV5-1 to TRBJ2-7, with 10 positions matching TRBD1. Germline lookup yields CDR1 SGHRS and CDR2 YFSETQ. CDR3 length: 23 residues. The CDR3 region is CASSSRPPSLGQGIGMYVYEQYF. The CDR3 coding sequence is TGTGCCAGCAGCTCGCGGCCACCCTCCCTGGGACAGGGGATTGGGATGTATGTCTACGAGCAGTACTTC.

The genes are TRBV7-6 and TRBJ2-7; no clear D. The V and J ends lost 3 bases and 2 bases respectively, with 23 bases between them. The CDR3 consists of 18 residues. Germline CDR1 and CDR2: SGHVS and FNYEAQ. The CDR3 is CASSFAAWEQHHPYEQYF. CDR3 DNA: TGTGCCAGCAGCTTCGCCGCGTGGGAACAACATCACCCCTACGAGCAGTACTTC. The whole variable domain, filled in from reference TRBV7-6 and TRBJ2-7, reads GAGVSQSPRYKVTKRGQDVALRCDPISGHVSLYWYRQALGQGPEFLTYFNYEAQQDKSGLPNDRFSAERPEGSISTLTIQRTEQRDSAMYRCASSFAAWEQHHPYEQYFGPGTRLTVT.

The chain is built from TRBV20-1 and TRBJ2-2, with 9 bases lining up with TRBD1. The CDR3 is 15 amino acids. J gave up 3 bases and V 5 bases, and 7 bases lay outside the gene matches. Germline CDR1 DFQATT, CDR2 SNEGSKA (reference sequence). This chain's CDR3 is CSAVYRGRDTGELFF. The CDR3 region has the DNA TGCAGTGCTGTCTACAGGGGGCGCGACACCGGGGAGCTGTTTTTT.

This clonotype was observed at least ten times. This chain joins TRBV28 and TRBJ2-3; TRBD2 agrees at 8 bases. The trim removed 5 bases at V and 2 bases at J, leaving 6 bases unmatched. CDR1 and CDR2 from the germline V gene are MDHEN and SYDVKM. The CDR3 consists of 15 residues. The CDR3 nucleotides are TGTGCCAGCAGTCTTCCGGGGGGGCCCACAGATACGCAGTATTTT. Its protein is CASSLPGGPTDTQYF.

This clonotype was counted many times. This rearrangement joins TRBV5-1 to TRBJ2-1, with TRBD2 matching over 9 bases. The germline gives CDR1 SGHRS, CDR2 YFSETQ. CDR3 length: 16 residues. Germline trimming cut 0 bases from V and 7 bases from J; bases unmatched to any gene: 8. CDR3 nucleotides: TGCGCCAGCAGCTTGGTCGGCGGGGGGGCCGCGAATGAGCAGTTCTTC. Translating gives CASSLVGGGAANEQFF. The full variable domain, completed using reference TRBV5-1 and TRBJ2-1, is KAGVTQTPRYLIKTRGQQVTLSCSPISGHRSVSWYQQTPGQGLQFLFEYFSETQRNKGNFPGRFSGRQFSNSRSEMNVSTLELGDSALYLCASSLVGGGAANEQFFGPGTRLTVL.

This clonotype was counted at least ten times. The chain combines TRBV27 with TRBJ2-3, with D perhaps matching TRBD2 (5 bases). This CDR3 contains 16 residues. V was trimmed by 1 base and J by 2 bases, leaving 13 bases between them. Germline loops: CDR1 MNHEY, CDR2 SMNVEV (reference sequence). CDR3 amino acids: CASSLFGKATTDTQYF. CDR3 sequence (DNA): TGTGCCAGCAGTTTATTCGGGAAAGCAACCACAGATACGCAGTATTTT.

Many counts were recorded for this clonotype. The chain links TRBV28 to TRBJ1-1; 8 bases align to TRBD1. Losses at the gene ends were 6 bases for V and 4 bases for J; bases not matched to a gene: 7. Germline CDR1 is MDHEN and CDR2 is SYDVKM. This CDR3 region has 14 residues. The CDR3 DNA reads TGTGCCAGCAGACAACGGACAGGGACCACTGAAGCTTTCTTT. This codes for CASRQRTGTTEAFF.

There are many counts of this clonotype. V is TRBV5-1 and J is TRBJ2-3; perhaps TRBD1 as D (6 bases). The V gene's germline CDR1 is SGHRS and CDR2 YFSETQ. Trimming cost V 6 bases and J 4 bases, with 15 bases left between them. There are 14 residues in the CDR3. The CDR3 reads CASNRDKSSDTQYF. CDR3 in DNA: TGCGCCAGCAATCGGGACAAGAGCTCAGATACGCAGTATTTT.

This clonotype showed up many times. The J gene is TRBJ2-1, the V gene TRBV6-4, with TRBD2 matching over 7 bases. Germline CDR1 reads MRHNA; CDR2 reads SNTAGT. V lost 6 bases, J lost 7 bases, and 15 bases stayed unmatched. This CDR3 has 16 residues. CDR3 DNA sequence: TGTGCCAGCAGCCGGTACTCTAGCGGCGCACCAAATGAGCAGTTCTTC. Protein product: CASSRYSSGAPNEQFF.